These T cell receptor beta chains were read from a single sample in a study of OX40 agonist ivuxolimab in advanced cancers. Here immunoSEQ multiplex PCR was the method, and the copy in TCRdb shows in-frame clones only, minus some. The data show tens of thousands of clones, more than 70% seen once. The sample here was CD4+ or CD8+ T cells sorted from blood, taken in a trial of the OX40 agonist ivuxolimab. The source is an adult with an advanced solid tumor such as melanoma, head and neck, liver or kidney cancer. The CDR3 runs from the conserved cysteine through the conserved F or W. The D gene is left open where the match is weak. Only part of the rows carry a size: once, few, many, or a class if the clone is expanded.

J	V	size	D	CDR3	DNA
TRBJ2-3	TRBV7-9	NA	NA	CASSLISLTLGDTQYF	TGTGCCAGCAGCTTGATTTCTCTCACTTTAGGGGATACGCAGTATTTT
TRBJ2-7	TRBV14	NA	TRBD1	CASSRAGGGYEQYF	TGTGCCAGCAGCCGCGCAGGGGGCGGATACGAGCAGTACTTC
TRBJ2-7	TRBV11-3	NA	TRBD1	CASSSGQGGHEQYF	TGTGCCAGCAGCTCCGGACAGGGGGGTCACGAGCAGTACTTC
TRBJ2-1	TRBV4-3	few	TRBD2	CASSQDGGGPYNEQFF	TGCGCCAGCAGCCAAGATGGCGGGGGGCCCTACAATGAGCAGTTCTTC
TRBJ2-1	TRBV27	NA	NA	CASSWAGGSNEQFF	TGTGCCAGCAGTTGGGCAGGGGGGTCCAATGAGCAGTTCTTC
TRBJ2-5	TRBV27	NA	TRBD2	CASSFAGGGLETQYF	TGTGCCAGCAGTTTTGCCGGGGGAGGGCTAGAGACCCAGTACTTC
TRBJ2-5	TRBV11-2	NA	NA	CASSSRSAGARETQYF	TGTGCCAGCAGCTCACGGTCGGCGGGGGCCCGGGAGACCCAGTACTTC
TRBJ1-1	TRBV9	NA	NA	CASSVGGMNTEAFF	TGTGCCAGCAGCGTAGGAGGCATGAACACTGAAGCTTTCTTT
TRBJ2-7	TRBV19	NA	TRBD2	CASSTRLAGFEQYF	TGTGCCAGTAGTACGCGGCTAGCGGGTTTCGAGCAGTACTTC
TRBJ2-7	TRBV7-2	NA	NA	CASSLADLYEQYF	TGTGCCAGCAGCTTAGCGGACCTATACGAGCAGTACTTC
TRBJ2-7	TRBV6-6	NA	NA	CASSPLGVADEQYF	TGTGCCAGCAGTCCCTTGGGGGTAGCCGACGAGCAGTACTTC
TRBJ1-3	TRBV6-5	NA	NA	CASSYGDSGNTIYF	TGTGCCAGCAGCTACGGAGACTCTGGAAACACCATATATTTT
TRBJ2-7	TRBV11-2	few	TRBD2	CASSSDPSHSGRERYEQYF	TGTGCCAGCAGCTCAGATCCCTCCCACAGCGGGAGGGAAAGGTACGAGCAGTACTTC
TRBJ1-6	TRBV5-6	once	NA	CASSQVVNSPLHF	TGTGCCAGCAGCCAGGTCGTTAATTCACCCCTCCACTTT
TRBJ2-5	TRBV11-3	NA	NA	CASSLWTQETQYF	TGTGCCAGCAGCCTATGGACCCAAGAGACCCAGTACTTC
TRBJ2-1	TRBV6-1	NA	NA	CASSEGFVGAYNEQFF	TGTGCCAGCAGTGAAGGATTTGTGGGGGCCTACAATGAGCAGTTCTTC
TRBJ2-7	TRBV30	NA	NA	CAWVGSSYYEQYF	TGTGCCTGGGTAGGGAGTTCTTACTACGAGCAGTACTTC
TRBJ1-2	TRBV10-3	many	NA	CAISESPRNYGYTF	TGTGCCATCAGTGAGTCGCCCCGGAACTATGGCTACACCTTC
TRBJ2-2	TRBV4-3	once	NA	CASSQERFGGTGELFF	TGCGCCAGCAGCCAAGAACGGTTTGGAGGGACCGGGGAGCTGTTTTTT
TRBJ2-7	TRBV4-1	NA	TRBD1	CASSQRGGDRANYEQYF	TGCGCCAGCAGCCAAAGAGGGGGGGACAGGGCGAATTACGAGCAGTACTTC
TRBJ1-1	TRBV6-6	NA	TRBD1	CASSLGTGVTEAFF	TGTGCCAGCAGTCTGGGGACAGGGGTCACTGAAGCTTTCTTT
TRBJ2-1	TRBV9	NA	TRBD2	CASSILAGAWNEQFF	TGTGCCAGCAGCATTCTAGCGGGAGCCTGGAATGAGCAGTTCTTC
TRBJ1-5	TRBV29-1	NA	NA	CSVAGGNQPQHF	TGCAGCGTTGCGGGGGGGAATCAGCCCCAGCATTTT
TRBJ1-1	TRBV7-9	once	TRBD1	CASSPRTGGNTEAFF	TGTGCCAGCAGCCCGCGGACAGGGGGGAATACTGAAGCTTTCTTT
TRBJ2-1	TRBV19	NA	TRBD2	CATSGTSGTYNEQFF	TGTGCCACGTCGGGGACTAGCGGGACGTACAATGAGCAGTTCTTC
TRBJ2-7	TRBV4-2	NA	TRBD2	CASSQETGGTYEQYF	TGTGCCAGCAGCCAAGAAACGGGAGGGACCTACGAGCAGTACTTC
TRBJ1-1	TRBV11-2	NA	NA	CASSLTARIKNTEAFF	TGTGCCAGCAGCTTAACTGCGCGTATCAAGAACACTGAAGCTTTCTTT
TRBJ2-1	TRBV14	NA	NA	CASSHYNEQFF	TGTGCCAGCAGCCATTACAATGAGCAGTTCTTC
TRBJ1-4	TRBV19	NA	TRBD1	CASLQGSNEKLFF	TGTGCCAGTTTACAGGGGTCTAATGAAAAACTGTTTTTT
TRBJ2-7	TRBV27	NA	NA	CASSLFPSGPTYEQYF	TGTGCCAGCAGTTTATTCCCCAGCGGGCCGACCTACGAGCAGTACTTC
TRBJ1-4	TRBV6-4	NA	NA	CASSSTGGTEKLFF	TGTGCCAGCAGTTCGACAGGAGGAACTGAAAAACTGTTTTTT
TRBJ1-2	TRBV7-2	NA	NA	CASTEALNYGYTF	TGTGCCAGCACCGAAGCCCTTAACTATGGCTACACCTTC
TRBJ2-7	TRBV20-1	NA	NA	CSARVGFGQYF	TGCAGTGCTAGAGTGGGCTTCGGGCAGTACTTC
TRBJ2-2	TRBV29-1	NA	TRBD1	CSVEDRRTGGFGELFF	TGCAGCGTTGAAGATCGAAGGACAGGGGGCTTCGGGGAGCTGTTTTTT
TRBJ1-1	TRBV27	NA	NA	CASSLRGGNTEAFF	TGTGCCAGCAGTTTAAGGGGTGGAAACACTGAAGCTTTCTTT
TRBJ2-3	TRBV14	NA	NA	CASSRFLSDTQYF	TGTGCCAGCAGCCGTTTCCTGTCAGATACGCAGTATTTT
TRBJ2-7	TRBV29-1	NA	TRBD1	CSVEGYAGTGAYEQYF	TGCAGCGTTGAAGGGTACGCCGGGACAGGCGCCTACGAGCAGTACTTC